This entry concerns a single TCR beta chain. Its antigen is unknown. Nothing much larger sits one base from this clone, and base qualities are not available. This sample includes further DNA sequences coding for the same CDR3. At one collaborating source in Seattle, patients were enrolled during active infection and were followed longitudinally through the course of disease. Each collaborating institution followed its own protocols to collect whole blood in K2EDTA tubes. For TCRbeta analysis, collaborators shipped samples as frozen whole blood, isolated PBMCs, or DNA extracted from either of those sample types. The data are from a study of blood T cell repertoires in COVID-19 (dated by TCRdb to 2019 to 2021). Regarding the complete study: Collaborator samples came from the United States, Italy and Spain and covered acute and convalescent phases of COVID-19. The repertoires were released in a freely available public database intended as a resource for research on the immune response to SARS-CoV-2. Where available, HLA class I and class II types were obtained from metadata supplied by the sample provider rather than from assay-based typing. The sample metadata nearly always contained a de-identified subject ID, COVID-19 status, age in years and sex. The prospective study material was composed of cDNA or gDNA derived from T cells, B-cell-depleted T cells, or PBMCs. Subjects who had been exposed to COVID-19, were actively infected with it, or had recovered from it provided the deeply sampled blood TCRbeta repertoires that made up the dataset. The samples were drawn from two sources: the first 160 participants of the ongoing ImmuneRACE study, and 950 to 1,500 subjects contributed by 6 global collaborators.

TCRbeta CDR3 regions were amplified from genomic DNA using the immunoSEQ Assay, a bias-controlled multiplex PCR. As for how the authors treated the data: Nucleated cell counts per sample were estimated from amplification of reference gene primers within the assay. Sequence reads were collapsed and filtered to measure the absolute abundance of every unique TCRbeta CDR3 rearrangement. For each sample, productive Simpson clonality was calculated as the square root of Simpson's diversity index over productive rearrangements. TCRdb provides this immuneACCESS table in a form limited to in-frame rearrangements. Some clones are lacking; in checked studies, under half of them reflect an unresolved V gene, and why the rest are absent is not known. V, J and clone size reflect that table, while D and trimming were determined from the DNA. This sample is represented by 250,000 to 350,000 clones; roughly 90% of them were singletons. Jointly, the top ten make up 2.9% of the sample.

From a lookup of the germline V gene (reference sequence), CDR1 and CDR2 are SEHNR and FQNEAQ. Including cysteine and phenylalanine, the CDR3 has 12 amino acids. Only CDR3 DNA remains: 36 bases, in frame from the first base. V loses 5 bases, J loses 3 bases, and the germline ends lie 7 bases apart. Beyond this particular receptor, the publication reports: The quantity of clinical and demographic metadata differed by source and by participant and was supplied without curation.

The chain uses TRBV7-9 and TRBJ1-1; the D segment could be TRBD1, given 6 matching bases. This receptor was taken from a woman in her twenties or thirties with COVID-19, enrolled during active disease. Sequenced input: peripheral blood. The DNA sequence reads TGTGCCAGCAGCCCAGGGGACACTGAAGCTTTCTTT. This translates into CASSPGDTEAFF.